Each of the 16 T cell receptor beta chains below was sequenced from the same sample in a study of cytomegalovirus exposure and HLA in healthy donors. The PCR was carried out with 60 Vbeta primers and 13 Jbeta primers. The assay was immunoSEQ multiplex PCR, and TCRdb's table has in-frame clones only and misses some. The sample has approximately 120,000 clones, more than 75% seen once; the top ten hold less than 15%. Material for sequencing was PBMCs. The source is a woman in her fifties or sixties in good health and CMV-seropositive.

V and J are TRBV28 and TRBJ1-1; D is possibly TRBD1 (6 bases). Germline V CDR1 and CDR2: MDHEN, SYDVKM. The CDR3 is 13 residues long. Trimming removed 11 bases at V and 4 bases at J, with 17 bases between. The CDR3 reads CAGKTGSSTEAFF. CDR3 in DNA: TGTGCCGGAAAAACAGGGTCTAGCACTGAAGCTTTCTTT.

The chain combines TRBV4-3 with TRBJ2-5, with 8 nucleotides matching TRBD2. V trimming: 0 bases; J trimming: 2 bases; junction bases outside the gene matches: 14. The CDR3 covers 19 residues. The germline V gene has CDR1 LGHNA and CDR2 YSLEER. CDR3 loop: CASSQDEGTGGPGQETQYF. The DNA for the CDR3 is TGCGCCAGCAGCCAAGATGAGGGAACGGGAGGGCCAGGGCAAGAGACCCAGTACTTC.

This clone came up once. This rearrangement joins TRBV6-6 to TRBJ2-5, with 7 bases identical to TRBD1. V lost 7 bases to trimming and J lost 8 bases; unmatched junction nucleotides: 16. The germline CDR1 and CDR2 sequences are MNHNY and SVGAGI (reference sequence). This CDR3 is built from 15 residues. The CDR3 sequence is CASTYSVGTVRTQYF. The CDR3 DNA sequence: TGTGCCAGCACCTACTCGGTGGGGACAGTCCGCACCCAGTACTTC.

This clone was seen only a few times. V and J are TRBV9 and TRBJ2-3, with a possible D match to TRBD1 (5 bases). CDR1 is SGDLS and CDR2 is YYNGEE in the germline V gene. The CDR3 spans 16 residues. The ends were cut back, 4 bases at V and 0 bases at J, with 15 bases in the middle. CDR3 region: CASSQQAPPSTDTQYF. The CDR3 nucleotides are TGTGCCAGCAGCCAACAGGCGCCCCCAAGCACAGATACGCAGTATTTT.

This chain's CDR3 is CASSSGTGFRVGQPQHF. The CDR3 nucleotides read TGTGCCAGCAGTTCCGGGACAGGGTTTAGAGTAGGGCAGCCCCAGCATTTT. J is TRBJ1-5 and V is TRBV2, with 9 bases that match TRBD1. CDR3 length: 17 amino acids. From germline, CDR1 is SNHLY and CDR2 FYNNEI. Germline trimming cut 5 bases from V and 7 bases from J; bases unmatched to any gene: 15.

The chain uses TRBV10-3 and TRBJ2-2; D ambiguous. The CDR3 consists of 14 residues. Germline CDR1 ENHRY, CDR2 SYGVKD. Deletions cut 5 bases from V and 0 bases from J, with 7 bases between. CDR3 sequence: CAISPGSNTGELFF. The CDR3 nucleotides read TGTGCCATCAGTCCAGGTTCGAACACCGGGGAGCTGTTTTTT.

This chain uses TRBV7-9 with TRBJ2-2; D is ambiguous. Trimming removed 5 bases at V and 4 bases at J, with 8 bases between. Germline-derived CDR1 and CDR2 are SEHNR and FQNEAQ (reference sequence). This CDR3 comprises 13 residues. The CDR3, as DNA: TGTGCCAGCAGCCTGGCAGGCACCGGGGAGCTGTTTTTT. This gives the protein CASSLAGTGELFF.

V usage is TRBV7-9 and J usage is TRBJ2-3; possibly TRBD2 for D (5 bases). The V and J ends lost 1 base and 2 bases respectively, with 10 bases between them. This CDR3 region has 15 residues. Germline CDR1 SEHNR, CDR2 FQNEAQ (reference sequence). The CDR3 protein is CASSLGGHLTDTQYF. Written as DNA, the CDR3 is TGTGCCAGCAGCTTAGGCGGGCACCTCACAGATACGCAGTATTTT.

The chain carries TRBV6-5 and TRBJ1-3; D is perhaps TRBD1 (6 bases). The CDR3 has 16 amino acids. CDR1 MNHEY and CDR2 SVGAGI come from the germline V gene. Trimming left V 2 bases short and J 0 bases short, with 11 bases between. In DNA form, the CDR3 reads TGTGCCAGCAGTTACGAAGCAGGGGACTCTGGAAACACCATATATTTT. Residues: CASSYEAGDSGNTIYF.

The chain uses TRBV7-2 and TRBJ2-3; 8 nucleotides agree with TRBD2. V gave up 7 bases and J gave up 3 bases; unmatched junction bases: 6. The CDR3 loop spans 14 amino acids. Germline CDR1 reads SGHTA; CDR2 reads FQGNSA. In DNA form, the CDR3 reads TGTGCCAGCAATCGGGGGGGCATGACAGATACGCAGTATTTT. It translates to CASNRGGMTDTQYF.

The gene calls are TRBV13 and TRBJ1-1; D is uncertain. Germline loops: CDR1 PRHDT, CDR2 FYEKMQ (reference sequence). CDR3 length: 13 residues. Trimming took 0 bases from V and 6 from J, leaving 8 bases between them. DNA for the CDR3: TGTGCCAGCAGCTTAGGGAGAATGGCTGAAGCTTTCTTT. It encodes CASSLGRMAEAFF.

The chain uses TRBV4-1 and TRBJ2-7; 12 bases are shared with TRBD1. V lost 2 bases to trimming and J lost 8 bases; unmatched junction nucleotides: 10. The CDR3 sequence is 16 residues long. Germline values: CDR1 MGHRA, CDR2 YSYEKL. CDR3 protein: CASSQPPGQGAFKQYF. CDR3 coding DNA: TGCGCCAGCAGCCAACCCCCGGGACAGGGGGCCTTTAAGCAGTACTTC.

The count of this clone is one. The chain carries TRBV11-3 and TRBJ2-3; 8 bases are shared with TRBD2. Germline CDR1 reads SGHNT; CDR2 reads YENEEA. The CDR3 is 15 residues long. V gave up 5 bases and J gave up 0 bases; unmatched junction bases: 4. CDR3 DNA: TGTGCCAGCAGCCCCGGGGGGGGTAGCACAGATACGCAGTATTTT. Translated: CASSPGGGSTDTQYF.

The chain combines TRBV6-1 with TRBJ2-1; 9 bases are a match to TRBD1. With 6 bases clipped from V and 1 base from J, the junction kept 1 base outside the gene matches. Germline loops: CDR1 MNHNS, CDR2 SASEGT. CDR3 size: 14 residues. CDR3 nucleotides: TGTGCCAGCAGACAGGGGGCGTCCTACAATGAGCAGTTCTTC. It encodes CASRQGASYNEQFF.

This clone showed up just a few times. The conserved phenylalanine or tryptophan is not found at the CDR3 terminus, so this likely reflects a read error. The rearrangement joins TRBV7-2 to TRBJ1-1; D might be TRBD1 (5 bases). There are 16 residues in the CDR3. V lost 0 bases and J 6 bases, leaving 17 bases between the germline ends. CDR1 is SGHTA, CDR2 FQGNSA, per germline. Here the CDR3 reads CASSLALGRAVSEAFL. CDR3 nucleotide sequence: TGTGCCAGCAGCTTAGCGTTAGGCAGGGCGGTCTCTGAAGCTTTCCTT.

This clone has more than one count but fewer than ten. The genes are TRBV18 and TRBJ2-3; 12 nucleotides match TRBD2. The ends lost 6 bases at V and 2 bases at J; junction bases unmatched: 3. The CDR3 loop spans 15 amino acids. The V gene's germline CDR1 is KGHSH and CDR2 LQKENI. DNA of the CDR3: TGTGCCAGCTCCCTAGCGGGGGGGAACACAGATACGCAGTATTTT. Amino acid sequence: CASSLAGGNTDTQYF. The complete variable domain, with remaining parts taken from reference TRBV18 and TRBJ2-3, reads NAGVMQNPRHLVRRRGQEARLRCSPMKGHSHVYWYRQLPEEGLKFMVYLQKENIIDESGMPKERFSAEFPKEGPSILRIQQVVRGDSAAYFCASSLAGGNTDTQYFGPGTRLTVL.